This T cell receptor beta chain was captured by sequencing in a study of blood T cell repertoires in COVID-19. Some clones are missing from TCRdb's copy, which holds only in-frame ones; the method was immunoSEQ multiplex PCR. The sample has approximately 210,000 clones, roughly four fifths seen once; the top ten hold approximately 12%. The ends were cut back, 5 bases at V and 0 bases at J, with 12 bases in the middle. This CDR3 region has 15 residues. CDR1 is SGHAT, CDR2 FQNNGV, per germline. The table lists this clone with a few counts. This chain uses TRBV11-2 with TRBJ2-3; TRBD2 is a possible D gene (5 bases). This clonotype originated in a woman aged 35 to 49 with acute or convalescent COVID-19. The sequenced sample was peripheral blood. The chain's CDR3 is CASSPGLFSTDTQYF. The CDR3 DNA sequence: TGTGCCAGCAGCCCAGGACTGTTTAGCACAGATACGCAGTATTTT.